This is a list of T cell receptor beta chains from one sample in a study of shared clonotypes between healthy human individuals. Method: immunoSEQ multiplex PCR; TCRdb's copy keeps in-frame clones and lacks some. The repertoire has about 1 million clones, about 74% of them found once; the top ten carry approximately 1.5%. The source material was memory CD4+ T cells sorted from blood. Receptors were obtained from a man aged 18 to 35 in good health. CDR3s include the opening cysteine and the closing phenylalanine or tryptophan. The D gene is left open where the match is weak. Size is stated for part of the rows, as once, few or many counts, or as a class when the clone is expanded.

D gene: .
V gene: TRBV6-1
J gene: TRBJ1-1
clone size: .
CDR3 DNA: TGTGCCAGCAGACTTCGGGCGAACACTGAAGCTTTCTTT
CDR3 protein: CASRLRANTEAFF

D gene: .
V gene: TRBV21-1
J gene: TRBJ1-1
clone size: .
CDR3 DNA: TGTGCCGGCAGCTCCGGGAGGAACACTGAAGCTTTCTTT
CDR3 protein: CAGSSGRNTEAFF

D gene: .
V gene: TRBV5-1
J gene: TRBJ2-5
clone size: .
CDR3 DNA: TGCGCCAGCAGCATGGGACTGCGGGAGACCCAGTACTTC
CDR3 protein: CASSMGLRETQYF

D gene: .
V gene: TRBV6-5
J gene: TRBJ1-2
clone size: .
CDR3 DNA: TGTGCCAGCAGTTACCGACATGATGGCTACACCTTC
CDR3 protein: CASSYRHDGYTF

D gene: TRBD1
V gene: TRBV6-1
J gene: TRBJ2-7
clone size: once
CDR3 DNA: TGTGCCAGCAGTGAAGGGGGGACAGTAGTCTACGAGCAGTACTTC
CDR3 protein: CASSEGGTVVYEQYF

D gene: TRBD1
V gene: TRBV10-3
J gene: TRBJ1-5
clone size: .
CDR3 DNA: TGTGCCATCAGTGAGTCTCTGGACAGGGTTAATCAGCCCCAGCATTTT
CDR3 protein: CAISESLDRVNQPQHF

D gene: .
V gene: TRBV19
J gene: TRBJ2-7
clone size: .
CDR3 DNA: TGTGCCAGTAGTCGACCGGGAAACACCTACGAGCAGTACTTC
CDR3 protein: CASSRPGNTYEQYF

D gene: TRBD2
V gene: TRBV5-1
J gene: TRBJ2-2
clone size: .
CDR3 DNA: TGCGCCAGCAGCAAGGAGGGACTAGCGGGGCCCCCCGGGGAGCTGTTTTTT
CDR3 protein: CASSKEGLAGPPGELFF

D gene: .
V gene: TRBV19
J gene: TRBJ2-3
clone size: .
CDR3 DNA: TGTGCCAGTAGTATTCGGGGGCCCTCGGGGGCAGATACGCAGTATTTT
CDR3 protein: CASSIRGPSGADTQYF

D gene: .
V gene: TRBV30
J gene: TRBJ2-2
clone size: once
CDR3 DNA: TGTGCCGGCTTACTCGGAGCCGGGGAGCTGTTTTTT
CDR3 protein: CAGLLGAGELFF

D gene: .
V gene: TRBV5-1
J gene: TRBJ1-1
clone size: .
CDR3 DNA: TGCGCCAGCAGCATCGCAGGGAACAGGAACACTGAAGCTTTCTTT
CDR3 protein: CASSIAGNRNTEAFF

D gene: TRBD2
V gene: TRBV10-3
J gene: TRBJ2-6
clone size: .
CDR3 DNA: TGTGCCATCAGTGAGTACCAGCGGGAGACTCAGAGTGGGGCCAACGTCCTGACTTTC
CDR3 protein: CAISEYQRETQSGANVLTF

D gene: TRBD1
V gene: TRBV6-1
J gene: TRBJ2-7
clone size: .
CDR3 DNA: TGTGCCAGCAGCCCTTCCAGGACAGGTTTCTACGAGCAGTACTTC
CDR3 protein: CASSPSRTGFYEQYF

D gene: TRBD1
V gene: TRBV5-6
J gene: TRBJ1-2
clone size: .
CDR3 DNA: TGTGCCAGCAGCTTAGTGGGACAGGGGGACTATGGCTACACCTTC
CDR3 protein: CASSLVGQGDYGYTF

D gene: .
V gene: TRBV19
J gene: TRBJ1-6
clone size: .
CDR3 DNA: TGTGCCAGTAGTACAGGGGATAATTCACCCCTCCACTTT
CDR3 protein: CASSTGDNSPLHF

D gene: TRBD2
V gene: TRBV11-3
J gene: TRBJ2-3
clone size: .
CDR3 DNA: TGTGCCAGCAGCTCGCCGGCGGGACTAGACGCAGATACGCAGTATTTT
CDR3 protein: CASSSPAGLDADTQYF

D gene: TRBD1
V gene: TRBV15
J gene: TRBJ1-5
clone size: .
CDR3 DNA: TGTGCCACCAGCCCTGAACCGGGACAGGGACCCAATCAGCCCCAGCATTTT
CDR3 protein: CATSPEPGQGPNQPQHF

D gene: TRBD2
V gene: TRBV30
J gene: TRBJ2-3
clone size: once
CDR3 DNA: TGTGCCTGGAGTGTAAGTGGACTAGATACAGATACGCAGTATTTT
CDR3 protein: CAWSVSGLDTDTQYF

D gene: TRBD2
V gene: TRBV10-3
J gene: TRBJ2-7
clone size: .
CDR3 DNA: TGTGCCGCGGGGAGCGGGAGGGTAAACGAGCAGTACTTC
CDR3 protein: CAAGSGRVNEQYF

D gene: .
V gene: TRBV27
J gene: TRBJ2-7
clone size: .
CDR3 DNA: TGTGCCAGCAGTTCATGGGGTCTTTCCTACGAGCAGTACTTC
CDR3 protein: CASSSWGLSYEQYF

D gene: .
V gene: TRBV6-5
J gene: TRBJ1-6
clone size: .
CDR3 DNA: TGTGCCAGCAGTTACTCGGAGAATTCACCCCTCCACTTT
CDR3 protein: CASSYSENSPLHF

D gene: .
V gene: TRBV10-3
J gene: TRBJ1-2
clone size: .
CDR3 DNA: TGTGCCATCAGTGACGCAGGGGCGGACTATGGCTACACCTTC
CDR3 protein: CAISDAGADYGYTF

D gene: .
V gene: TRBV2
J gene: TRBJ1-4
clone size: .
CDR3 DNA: TGTGCCAGCACCAACCGGGGGAACGATGAAAAACTGTTTTTT
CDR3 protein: CASTNRGNDEKLFF

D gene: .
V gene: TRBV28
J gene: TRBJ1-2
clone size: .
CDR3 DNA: TGTGCCAGCAGTTTATCTGCAGGGGCGGATGGCTACACCTTC
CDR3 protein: CASSLSAGADGYTF

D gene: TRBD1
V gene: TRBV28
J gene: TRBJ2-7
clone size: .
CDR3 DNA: TGTGCCAGCAGAGCCCGGGACAGGGTCTACGAGCAGTACTTC
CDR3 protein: CASRARDRVYEQYF

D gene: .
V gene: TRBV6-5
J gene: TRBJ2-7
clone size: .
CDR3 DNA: TGTGCCAGCAGTTACTCTGGAGGGGGAAGCTACGAGCAGTACTTC
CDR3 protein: CASSYSGGGSYEQYF

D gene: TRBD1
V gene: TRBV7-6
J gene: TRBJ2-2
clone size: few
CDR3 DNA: TGTGCCAGCAGCCTAGGACAGGGTGGGAGAAGGGAGCTGTTTTTT
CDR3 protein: CASSLGQGGRRELFF

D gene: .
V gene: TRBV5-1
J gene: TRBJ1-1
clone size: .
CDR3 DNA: TGCGCCAGCAGCACGAACGCGGGGTTCATGAACACTGAAGCTTTCTTT
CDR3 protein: CASSTNAGFMNTEAFF

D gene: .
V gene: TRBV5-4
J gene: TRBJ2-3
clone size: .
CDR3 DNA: TGTGCCAGCACCAAGGAGGGTGGTAGGGGGTGGGATACGCAGTATTTT
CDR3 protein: CASTKEGGRGWDTQYF

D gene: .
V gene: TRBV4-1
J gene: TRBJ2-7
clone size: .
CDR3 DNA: TGCGCCAGCAGCCGCTCAGACGGAGAGCAGTACTTC
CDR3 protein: CASSRSDGEQYF

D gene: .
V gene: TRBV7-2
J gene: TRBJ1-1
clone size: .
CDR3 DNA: TGTGCCAGCAGCTTAGGGGGCCCCTTGAACACTGAAGCTTTCTTT
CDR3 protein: CASSLGGPLNTEAFF

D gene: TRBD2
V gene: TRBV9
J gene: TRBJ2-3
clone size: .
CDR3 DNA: TGTGCCAGCAGCTCACGGGATACTAGCGGGACTCACACAGATACGCAGTATTTT
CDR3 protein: CASSSRDTSGTHTDTQYF

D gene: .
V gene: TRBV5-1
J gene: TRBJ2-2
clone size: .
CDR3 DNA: TGCGCCAGCAGCTTGTCGGCTACCCTGAACACCGGGGAGCTGTTTTTT
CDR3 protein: CASSLSATLNTGELFF

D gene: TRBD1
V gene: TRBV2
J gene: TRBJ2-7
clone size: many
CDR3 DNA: TGTGCCAGCAGCGTGGACAGGGGGCCATACGAGCAGTACTTC
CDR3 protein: CASSVDRGPYEQYF

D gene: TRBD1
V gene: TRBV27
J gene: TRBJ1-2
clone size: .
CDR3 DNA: TGTGCCAGCTCCGGACAGGGTGGCTATGGCTACACCTTC
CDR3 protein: CASSGQGGYGYTF

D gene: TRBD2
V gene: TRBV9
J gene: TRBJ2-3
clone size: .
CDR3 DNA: TGTGCCAGCAGCGTAGGGCTAGCGGGGACCGCGAGGGTACAAGATACGCAGTATTTT
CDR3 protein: CASSVGLAGTARVQDTQYF

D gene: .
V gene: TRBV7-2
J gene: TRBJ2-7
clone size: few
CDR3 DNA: TGTGCCAGCAGCTTAGGGGTAGCGGAGGAGCAGTACTTC
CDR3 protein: CASSLGVAEEQYF

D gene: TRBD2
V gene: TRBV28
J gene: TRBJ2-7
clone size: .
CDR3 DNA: TGTGCCAGCAGTTTACCGCTAGCGGGGGGGAGCGAGCAGTACTTC
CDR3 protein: CASSLPLAGGSEQYF

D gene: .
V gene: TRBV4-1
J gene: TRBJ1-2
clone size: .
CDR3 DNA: TGCGCCAGCAGCCAAGACGGGGTTTATGGCTACACCTTC
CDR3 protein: CASSQDGVYGYTF

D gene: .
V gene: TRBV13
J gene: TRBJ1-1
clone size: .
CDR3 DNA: TGTGCCATCGCGGGGGGTGACACTGAAGCTTTCTTT
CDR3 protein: CAIAGGDTEAFF

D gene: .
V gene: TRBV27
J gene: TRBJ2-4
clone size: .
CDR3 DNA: TGTGCCAGCAGTTTATTACAGGGAAACAAAAACATTCAGTACTTC
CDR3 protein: CASSLLQGNKNIQYF

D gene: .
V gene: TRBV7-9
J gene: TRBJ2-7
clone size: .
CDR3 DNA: TGTGCCAGCAGCTTAGCTGGCAGCCACGAGCAGTACTTC
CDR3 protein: CASSLAGSHEQYF